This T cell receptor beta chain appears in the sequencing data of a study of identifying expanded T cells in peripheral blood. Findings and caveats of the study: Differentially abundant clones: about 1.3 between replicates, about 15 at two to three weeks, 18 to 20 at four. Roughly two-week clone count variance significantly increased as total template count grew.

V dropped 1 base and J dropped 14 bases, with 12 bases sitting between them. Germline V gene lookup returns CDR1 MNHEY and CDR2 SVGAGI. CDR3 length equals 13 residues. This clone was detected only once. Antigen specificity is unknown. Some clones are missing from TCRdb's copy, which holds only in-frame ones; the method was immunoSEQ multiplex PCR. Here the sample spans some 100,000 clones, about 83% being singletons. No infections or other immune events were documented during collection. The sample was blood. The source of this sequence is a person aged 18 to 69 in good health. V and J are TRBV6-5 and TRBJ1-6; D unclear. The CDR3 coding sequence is TGTGCCAGCAGTTACTTGACCGCTCCGACCCTCCACTTT. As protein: CASSYLTAPTLHF.